The rows below give T cell receptor beta chains drawn from one sample of a study of blood T cells in healthy people across ages. TCRdb called the 5' RACE reads again in MiXCR, with one record for every CDR3 protein. The sample holds over 1.5 million distinct CDR3 sequences, around half seen once. Sample: blood. The origin of the receptors is a woman in her thirties or forties in good health. The CDR3 runs from the conserved cysteine through the conserved F or W. A D gene is named only where the DNA matches it firmly. Size is omitted from some rows. Given values are once, few, many or a class for expanded clones.

J gene	V gene	D gene	clone size	CDR3 protein	CDR3 DNA
TRBJ2-7	TRBV5-1	TRBD1	.	CASSLDTGGEQYF	TGCGCCAGCAGCTTGGACACAGGGGGCGAGCAGTACTTC
TRBJ2-3	TRBV2	.	.	CASSPTLREADTQYF	TGTGCCAGCAGCCCCACCCTGCGAGAAGCAGATACGCAGTATTTT
TRBJ1-5	TRBV4-3	.	few	CASSQFQYGGQPQHF	TGCGCCAGCAGCCAGTTCCAGTATGGTGGTCAGCCCCAGCATTTT
TRBJ1-1	TRBV29-1	.	.	CSALAGENTEAFF	TGCAGCGCGCTAGCCGGGGAGAACACTGAAGCTTTCTTT
TRBJ2-1	TRBV7-7	.	.	CASSPRNVARGTYNEQFF	TGTGCTAGCAGCCCCCGTAACGTAGCACGGGGGACCTACAATGAGCAGTTCTTC
TRBJ2-7	TRBV6-2/TRBV6-3	.	.	CASSYSRGYDEQYF	TGTGCCAGCAGTTACTCGCGAGGTTACGACGAGCAGTACTTC
TRBJ1-1	TRBV20-1	TRBD1	.	CSAPGQERMNTDAFF	TGCAGTGCACCGGGACAGGAACGGATGAACACTGACGCTTTCTTT
TRBJ2-7	TRBV20-1	.	.	CSAHDPGTASYEQYF	TGCAGTGCTCATGACCCCGGGACCGCCTCCTACGAGCAGTACTTC
TRBJ2-7	TRBV7-2	TRBD1	few	CASSGRDRDYEQYF	TGTGCCAGCAGCGGCCGGGACAGGGACTACGAGCAGTACTTC
TRBJ2-1	TRBV4-3	TRBD2	few	CASSPTSGGFGEQFF	TGCGCCAGCAGCCCGACTAGCGGGGGGTTCGGTGAGCAGTTCTTC
TRBJ1-2	TRBV5-1	.	.	CASSSLDFLGYGYTF	TGCGCCAGCAGCTCCTTGGATTTTCTGGGCTATGGCTACACCTTC
TRBJ2-6	TRBV9	.	.	CASSVGQAVSGANVLTF	TGTGCCAGCAGCGTAGGGCAGGCTGTCTCTGGGGCCAACGTCCTGACTTTC
TRBJ2-1	TRBV6-2/TRBV6-3	TRBD2	.	CASSRMGVRGDGEQFF	TGTGCCAGCAGCCGCATGGGGGTGCGGGGGGATGGTGAGCAGTTCTTC
TRBJ2-3	TRBV20-1	.	few	CRTRGALDTQYF	TGCAGGACAAGGGGCGCCCTAGATACGCAGTATTTT
TRBJ1-2	TRBV29-1	.	.	CSVDKSGTDNYGYTF	TGCAGCGTTGATAAGTCCGGGACGGACAACTATGGCTACACCTTC
TRBJ2-1	TRBV4-1	.	.	CASSQASLVGYNEQFF	TGCGCCAGCAGCCAAGCTTCCCTAGTTGGCTACAATGAGCAGTTCTTC
TRBJ2-5	TRBV20-1	.	few	CSARSPWDSRTQYF	TGCAGTGCCCGATCGCCATGGGACTCCAGAACCCAGTACTTC
TRBJ1-1	TRBV29-1	TRBD1	.	CSVAQGQDTEAFF	TGCAGCGTTGCACAGGGGCAGGACACTGAAGCTTTCTTT
TRBJ2-7	TRBV4-1	.	once	CASSQVRFDSTSSYEQYF	TGCGCCAGCAGCCAAGTCAGATTTGACAGTACTTCCTCCTACGAGCAGTACTTC
TRBJ2-7	TRBV29-1	.	.	CSVASGSPHEQYF	TGCAGCGTTGCGTCAGGGAGTCCTCACGAGCAGTACTTC
TRBJ2-4	TRBV4-3	.	few	CASSQDRLGIQYF	TGCGCCAGCAGCCAAGATCGGCTGGGCATTCAGTACTTC
TRBJ2-4	TRBV5-6	.	.	CASRQGGLAKNIQYF	TGTGCCAGCCGGCAGGGGGGATTAGCCAAAAACATTCAGTACTTC
TRBJ2-5	TRBV5-1	.	.	CASSLTAGDFQETQYF	TGCGCCAGCAGCTTAACCGCAGGGGATTTCCAAGAGACCCAGTACTTC
TRBJ2-1	TRBV4-2	.	.	CASSQDGIVGPLRGEQFF	TGTGCCAGCAGCCAAGATGGGATAGTGGGCCCCTTACGGGGTGAGCAGTTCTTC
TRBJ2-1	TRBV20-1	.	few	CSARDQGVGGDEQFF	TGCAGTGCTAGAGATCAGGGTGTTGGGGGCGATGAGCAGTTCTTC
TRBJ2-3	TRBV12-3/TRBV12-4	TRBD1	.	CASSLDARGYGDTQYF	TGTGCCAGCAGTTTAGATGCCAGGGGGTATGGAGATACGCAGTATTTT
TRBJ1-5	TRBV7-2	.	.	CASSKDDQPQHF	TGTGCCAGCAGCAAAGATGATCAGCCCCAGCATTTT
TRBJ2-7	TRBV6-1	.	few	CASSENSAGSVYEQYF	TGTGCCAGCAGTGAAAACTCGGCAGGATCTGTCTACGAGCAGTACTTC
TRBJ2-5	TRBV12-3/TRBV12-4	TRBD1	many	CASSPGTGAQVETQYF	TGTGCCAGCAGCCCTGGGACAGGGGCTCAGGTGGAGACCCAGTACTTC
TRBJ1-5	TRBV6-5	TRBD1	.	CASGDRVVQPQHF	TGTGCCAGCGGGGACAGGGTTGTTCAGCCCCAGCATTTT
TRBJ1-2	TRBV18	.	.	CASSPTAGYPENYGYTF	TGTGCCAGCTCACCCACGGCAGGGTACCCGGAGAACTATGGCTACACCTTC